The text below deals with one T cell receptor (beta chain). The antigen remains undetermined. These data come from a study of radiotherapy plus CTLA-4 blockade in lung cancer. Libraries were prepared by immunoSEQ multiplex PCR; TCRdb keeps only in-frame clonotypes and omits some of them. The sample yields tens of thousands of clones, 79% seen once. The V and J ends lost 1 base and 4 bases, in that order; junction bases with no gene match: 8. The CDR3 has 17 amino acids. The germline V gene encodes CDR1 SGDLS and CDR2 YYNGEE. General observations from the study: TCR clones originating in tumors grew in number in blood after radiotherapy plus ipilimumab.

The gene calls are TRBV9 and TRBJ1-4; 9 bases map to TRBD1. The source is a human donor with non-small cell lung cancer who had a complete response to radiotherapy plus ipilimumab. This specimen was peripheral blood, taken from a patient treated with radiotherapy plus ipilimumab. The CDR3 is CASSVTTGGSSNEKLFF. CDR3 DNA sequence: TGTGCCAGCAGCGTAACCACAGGGGGCTCTAGTAATGAAAAACTGTTTTTT.